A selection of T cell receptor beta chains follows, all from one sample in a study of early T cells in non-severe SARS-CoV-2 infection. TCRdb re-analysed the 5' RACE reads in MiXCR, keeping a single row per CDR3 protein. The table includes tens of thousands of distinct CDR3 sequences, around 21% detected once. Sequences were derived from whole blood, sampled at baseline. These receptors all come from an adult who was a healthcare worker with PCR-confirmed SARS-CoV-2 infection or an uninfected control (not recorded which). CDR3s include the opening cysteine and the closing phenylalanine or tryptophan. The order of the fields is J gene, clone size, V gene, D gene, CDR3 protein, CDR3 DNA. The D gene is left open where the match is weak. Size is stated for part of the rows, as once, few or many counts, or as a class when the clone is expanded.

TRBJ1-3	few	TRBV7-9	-	CASTRRVTGNTIYF	TGTGCCAGCACAAGGCGGGTAACTGGAAACACCATATATTTT
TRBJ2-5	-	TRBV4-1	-	CASSQGDSETQYF	TGCGCCAGCAGCCAGGGGGACTCGGAGACCCAGTACTTC
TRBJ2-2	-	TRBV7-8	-	CASSPRGGNVPGELFF	TGTGCCAGCAGCCCCCGGGGTGGCAACGTTCCCGGGGAGCTGTTTTTT
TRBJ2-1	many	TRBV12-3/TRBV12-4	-	CASRGSYNEQFF	TGTGCCAGCAGGGGATCTTACAATGAGCAGTTCTTC
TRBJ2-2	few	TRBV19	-	CASSMMARSTGELFF	TGTGCCAGTAGTATGATGGCCAGGAGCACCGGGGAGCTGTTTTTT
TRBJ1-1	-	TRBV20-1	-	CSATGPLMNTEAFF	TGCAGTGCTACAGGTCCTCTAATGAACACTGAAGCTTTCTTT
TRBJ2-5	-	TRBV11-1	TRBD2	CASSPPPGGQETQYF	TGTGCCAGCAGCCCGCCTCCGGGGGGCCAAGAGACCCAGTACTTC
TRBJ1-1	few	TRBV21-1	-	CASRRRGRRTEAFF	TGTGCCAGCAGGAGGAGGGGGCGAAGGACTGAAGCTTTCTTT
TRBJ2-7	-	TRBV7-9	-	CASSLQVMGQYF	TGTGCCAGCAGTTTACAGGTCATGGGGCAGTACTTC
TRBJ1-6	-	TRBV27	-	CASRPDSTFSPLHF	TGTGCCAGCAGACCCGACAGTACCTTTTCACCCCTCCACTTT
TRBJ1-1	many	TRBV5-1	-	CASSLLGEAFF	TGCGCCAGCAGCCTCTTGGGGGAAGCTTTCTTT
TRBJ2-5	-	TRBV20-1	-	CSASLQGGHQETQYF	TGCAGTGCTAGCCTCCAGGGTGGGCACCAAGAGACCCAGTACTTC
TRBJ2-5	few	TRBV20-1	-	CSGGEFETQYF	TGCAGTGGGGGAGAATTTGAGACCCAGTACTTC
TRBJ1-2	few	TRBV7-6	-	CASSGGGVEGYGYTF	TGTGCCAGCAGCGGAGGGGGGGTCGAAGGCTATGGCTACACCTTC
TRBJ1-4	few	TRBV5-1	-	CASSPGSATNEKLFF	TGCGCCAGCAGCCCGGGGAGTGCAACTAATGAAAAACTGTTTTTT